The 10 T cell receptor beta chains listed next were all sequenced from one sample in a study of blood T cell repertoires in COVID-19. Generated by immunoSEQ multiplex PCR, the TCRdb table keeps only in-frame clones and is missing some. In the table there are 300,000 or so clones, roughly nine tenths of which are singletons. The sample was peripheral blood. These receptors were taken from a woman between 25 and 40 years old with COVID-19, enrolled during active disease.

This clone was observed once. The chain has TRBV6-5 and TRBJ2-7, with D possibly being TRBD2 (6 bases). Germline CDR1 MNHEY, CDR2 SVGAGI. V was clipped by 0 bases and J by 4 bases, with 10 bases between them. This CDR3 spans 14 amino acids. The CDR3 loop is CASSYSGGPYEQYF. The CDR3, as DNA: TGTGCCAGCAGTTACTCAGGAGGGCCTTACGAGCAGTACTTC.

The chain joins TRBV5-1 to TRBJ2-2; TRBD1 might be the D (6 bases). The CDR3 spans 15 residues. V shed 3 bases and J shed 3 bases, with 12 bases lying between them. Germline values: CDR1 SGHRS, CDR2 YFSETQ. The CDR3 loop reads CASSSGAGDTGELFF. As DNA, the CDR3 is TGCGCCAGCAGCTCCGGCGCAGGGGACACCGGGGAGCTGTTTTTT.

This chain joins TRBV27 and TRBJ2-7, with 9 bases matching TRBD2. Germline V gene data show CDR1 as MNHEY and CDR2 as SMNVEV (reference sequence). The length of the CDR3 is 18 residues. Germline trimming cut 0 bases from V and 9 bases from J; bases unmatched to any gene: 18. The CDR3 reads CASSLSAPTGLAGSGQYF. The CDR3, as DNA: TGTGCCAGCAGTTTATCCGCCCCGACCGGGCTAGCGGGATCTGGGCAGTACTTC.

This chain joins TRBV11-3 and TRBJ1-1, with 7 nucleotides matching TRBD1. V shed 4 bases and J 10 bases; nucleotides not matched to a gene: 9. The CDR3 runs 13 residues. Germline V gene lookup returns CDR1 SGHNT and CDR2 YENEEA. CDR3 DNA: TGTGCCAGCAGCTCCCGAGAACAGGGGTTAGCTTTCTTT. It codes for CASSSREQGLAFF.

V gene TRBV6-1 combines with J gene TRBJ1-2; D remains unclear. The germline V gene has CDR1 MNHNS and CDR2 SASEGT. The CDR3 contains 15 residues. V lost 1 base and J lost 1, with 10 bases in between. The DNA for the CDR3 is TGTGCCAGCAGTGAAGACCCGTACAGTAACTATGGCTACACCTTC. Translating it yields CASSEDPYSNYGYTF.

J is TRBJ1-5 and V is TRBV19; D ambiguous. The germline gives CDR1 LNHDA, CDR2 SQIVND (reference sequence). V gave up 0 bases and J gave up 6 bases, with 9 bases separating them. The CDR3 runs 14 residues. The CDR3 is CASSIETFAQPQHF. In DNA form, the CDR3 reads TGTGCCAGTAGTATAGAGACATTCGCTCAGCCCCAGCATTTT.

The J gene is TRBJ1-2, the V gene TRBV7-9; 9 nucleotides align to TRBD1. This CDR3 region has 15 residues. The germline gives CDR1 SEHNR, CDR2 FQNEAQ (reference sequence). V lost 3 bases and J lost 5; bases outside the gene matches: 7. The CDR3: CASSFGQGSGYGYTF. Written as DNA, the CDR3 is TGTGCCAGCAGCTTCGGACAGGGGAGCGGGTATGGCTACACCTTC. The entire variable domain, with the rest obtained from reference TRBV7-9 and TRBJ1-2, is as follows: DTGVSQNPRHKITKRGQNVTFRCDPISEHNRLYWYRQTLGQGPEFLTYFQNEAQLEKSRLLSDRFSAERPKGSFSTLEIQRTEQGDSAMYLCASSFGQGSGYGYTFGSGTRLTVV.

The chain joins TRBV27 to TRBJ2-7; tentatively, D is TRBD1 (6 bases). Germline CDR1 and CDR2: MNHEY and SMNVEV (reference sequence). Trimming left V 8 bases short and J 3 bases short, with 17 bases between. The CDR3 is 14 residues long. CDR3 amino acids: CASQKGEGIYEQYF. The DNA of the CDR3 is TGTGCCAGCCAAAAGGGGGAAGGGATCTACGAGCAGTACTTC.

The gene calls are TRBV5-1 and TRBJ2-3, with 10 bases lining up with TRBD2. The V gene end was trimmed by 3 bases and the J gene end by 3 bases; junction bases not matched to a gene: 10. The CDR3 sequence is 17 residues long. Per the germline V gene, CDR1 is SGHRS and CDR2 is YFSETQ. CDR3 nucleotides: TGCGCCAGCAGCTGGGGGGCTAGCGGGAGCGGTACAGATACGCAGTATTTT. This translates into CASSWGASGSGTDTQYF.

The chain links TRBV27 to TRBJ2-7; D possibly corresponds to TRBD1 (5 bases). Germline CDR1 reads MNHEY; CDR2 reads SMNVEV (reference sequence). V was shortened by 6 bases and J by 2 bases, with 14 bases between the two germline ends. This CDR3 has 14 amino acids. CDR3 protein: CASSLGALPYEQYF. The CDR3 DNA is TGTGCCAGCAGCTTAGGGGCCCTCCCCTACGAGCAGTACTTC.